This TCR beta chain was identified in a study of blood T cell repertoires in COVID-19. The wider study: Sources were T cells, B-cell-depleted T cells, or PBMCs; the material itself was cDNA or gDNA.

The CDR3 loop spans 13 amino acids. Germline CDR1 SGHRS, CDR2 YFSETQ. Deletions cut 1 base from V and 11 bases from J, with 15 bases between. The sample holds a few counts of this clone. Data came from immunoSEQ multiplex PCR; TCRdb stores just in-frame clones and leaves some out. The repertoire holds 450,000 to 500,000 clones, with 75% to 90% as singletons. Individuals drawn from approximately 26 US areas were about 18 to 100 years old. The study assigned cohorts using participant-reported clinical history. The recovered donors of Cohort 3 showed two negative PCRs, clearance, or symptom resolution. Sequenced input: PBMCs or T cells enriched from blood (not recorded which). This TCR was sampled from a woman aged 18-29 years who had recovered from COVID-19. The rearrangement uses TRBV5-1 and TRBJ1-1; D possibly corresponds to TRBD1 (6 bases). CDR3 protein: CASSLYRALGAFF. CDR3 DNA sequence: TGCGCCAGCAGCTTGTACAGGGCGTTGGGGGCTTTCTTT.